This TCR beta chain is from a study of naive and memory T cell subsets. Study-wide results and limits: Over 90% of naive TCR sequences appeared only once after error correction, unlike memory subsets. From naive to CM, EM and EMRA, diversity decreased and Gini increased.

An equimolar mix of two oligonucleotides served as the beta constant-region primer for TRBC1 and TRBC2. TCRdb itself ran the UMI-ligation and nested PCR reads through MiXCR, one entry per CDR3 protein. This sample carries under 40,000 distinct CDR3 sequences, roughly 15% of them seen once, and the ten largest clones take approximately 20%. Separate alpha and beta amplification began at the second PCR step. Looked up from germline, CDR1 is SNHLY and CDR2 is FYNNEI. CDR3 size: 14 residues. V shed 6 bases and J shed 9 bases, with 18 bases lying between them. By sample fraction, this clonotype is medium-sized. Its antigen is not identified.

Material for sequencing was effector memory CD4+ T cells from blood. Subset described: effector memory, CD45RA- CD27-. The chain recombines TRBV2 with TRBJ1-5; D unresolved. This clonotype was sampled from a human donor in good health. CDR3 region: CASRNDVSNRPQHF. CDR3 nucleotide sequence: TGTGCCAGCAGGAACGACGTGAGCAACCGGCCCCAGCATTTT.